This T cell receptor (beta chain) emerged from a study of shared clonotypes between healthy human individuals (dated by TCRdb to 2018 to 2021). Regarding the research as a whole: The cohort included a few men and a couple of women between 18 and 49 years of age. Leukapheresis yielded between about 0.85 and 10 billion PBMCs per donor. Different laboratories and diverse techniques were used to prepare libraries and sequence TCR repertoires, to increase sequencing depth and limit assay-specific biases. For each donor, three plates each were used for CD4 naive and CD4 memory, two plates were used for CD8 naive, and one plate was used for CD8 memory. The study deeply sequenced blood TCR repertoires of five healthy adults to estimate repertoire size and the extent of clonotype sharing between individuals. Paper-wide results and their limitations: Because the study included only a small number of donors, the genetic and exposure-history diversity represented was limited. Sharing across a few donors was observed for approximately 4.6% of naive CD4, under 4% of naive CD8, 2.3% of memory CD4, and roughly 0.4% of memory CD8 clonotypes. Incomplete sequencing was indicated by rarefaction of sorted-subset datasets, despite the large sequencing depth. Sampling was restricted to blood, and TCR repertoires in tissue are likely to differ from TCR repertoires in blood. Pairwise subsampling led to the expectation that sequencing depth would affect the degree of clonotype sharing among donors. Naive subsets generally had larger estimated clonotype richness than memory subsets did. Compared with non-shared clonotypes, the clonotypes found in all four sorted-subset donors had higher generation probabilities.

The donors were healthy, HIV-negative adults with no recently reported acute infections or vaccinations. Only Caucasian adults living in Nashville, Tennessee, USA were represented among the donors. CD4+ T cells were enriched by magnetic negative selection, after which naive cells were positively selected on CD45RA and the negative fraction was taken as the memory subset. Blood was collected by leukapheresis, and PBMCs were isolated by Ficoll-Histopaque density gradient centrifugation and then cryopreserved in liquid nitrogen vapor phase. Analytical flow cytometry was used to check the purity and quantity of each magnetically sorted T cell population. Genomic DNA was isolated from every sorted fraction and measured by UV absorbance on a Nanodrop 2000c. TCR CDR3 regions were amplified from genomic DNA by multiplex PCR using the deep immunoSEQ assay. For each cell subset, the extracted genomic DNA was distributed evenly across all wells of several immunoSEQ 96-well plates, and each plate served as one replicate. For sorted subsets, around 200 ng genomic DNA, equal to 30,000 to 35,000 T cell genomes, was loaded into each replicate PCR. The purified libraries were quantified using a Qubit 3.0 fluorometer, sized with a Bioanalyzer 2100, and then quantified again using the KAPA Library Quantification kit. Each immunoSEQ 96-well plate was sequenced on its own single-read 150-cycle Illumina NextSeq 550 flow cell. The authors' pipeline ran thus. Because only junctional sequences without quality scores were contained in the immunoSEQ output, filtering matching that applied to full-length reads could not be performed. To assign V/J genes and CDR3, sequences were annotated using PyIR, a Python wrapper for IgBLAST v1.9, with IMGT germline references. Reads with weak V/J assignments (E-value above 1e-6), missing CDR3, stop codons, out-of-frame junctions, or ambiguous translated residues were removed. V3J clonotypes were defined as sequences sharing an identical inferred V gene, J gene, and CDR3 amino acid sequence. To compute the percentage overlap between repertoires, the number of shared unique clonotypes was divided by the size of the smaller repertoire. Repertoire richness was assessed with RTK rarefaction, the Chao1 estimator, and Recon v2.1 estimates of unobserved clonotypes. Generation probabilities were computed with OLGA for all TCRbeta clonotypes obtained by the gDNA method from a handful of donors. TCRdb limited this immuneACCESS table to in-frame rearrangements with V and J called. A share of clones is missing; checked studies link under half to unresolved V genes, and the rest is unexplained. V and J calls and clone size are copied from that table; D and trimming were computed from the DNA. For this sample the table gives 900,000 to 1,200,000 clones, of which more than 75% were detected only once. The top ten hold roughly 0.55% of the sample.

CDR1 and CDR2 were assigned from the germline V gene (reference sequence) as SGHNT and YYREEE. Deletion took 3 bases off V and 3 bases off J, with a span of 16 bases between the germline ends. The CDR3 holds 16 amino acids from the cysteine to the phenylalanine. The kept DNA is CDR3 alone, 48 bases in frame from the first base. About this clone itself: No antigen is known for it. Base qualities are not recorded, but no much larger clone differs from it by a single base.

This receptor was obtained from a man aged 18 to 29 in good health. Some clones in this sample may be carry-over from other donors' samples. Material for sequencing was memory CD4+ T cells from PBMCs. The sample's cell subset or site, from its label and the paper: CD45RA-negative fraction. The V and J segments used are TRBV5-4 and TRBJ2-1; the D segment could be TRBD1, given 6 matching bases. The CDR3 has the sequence CASSYSLGQSYNEQFF. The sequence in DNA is TGTGCCAGCAGCTATTCGCTTGGACAGAGCTACAATGAGCAGTTCTTC.